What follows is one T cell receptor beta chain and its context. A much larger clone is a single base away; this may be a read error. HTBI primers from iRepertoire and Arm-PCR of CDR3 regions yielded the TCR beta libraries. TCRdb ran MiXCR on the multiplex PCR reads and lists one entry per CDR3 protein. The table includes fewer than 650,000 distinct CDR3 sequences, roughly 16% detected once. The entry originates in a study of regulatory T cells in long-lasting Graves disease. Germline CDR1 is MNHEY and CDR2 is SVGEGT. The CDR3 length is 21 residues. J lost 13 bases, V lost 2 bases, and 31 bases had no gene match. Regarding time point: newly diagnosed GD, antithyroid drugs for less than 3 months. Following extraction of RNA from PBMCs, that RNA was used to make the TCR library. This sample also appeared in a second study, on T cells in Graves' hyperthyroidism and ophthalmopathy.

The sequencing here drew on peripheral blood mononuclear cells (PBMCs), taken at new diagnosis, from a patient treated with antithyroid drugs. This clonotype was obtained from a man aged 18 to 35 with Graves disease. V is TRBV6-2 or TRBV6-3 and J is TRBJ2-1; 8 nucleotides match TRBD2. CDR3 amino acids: CASSYPRPVPSGSTTQETQFF. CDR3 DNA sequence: TGTGCCAGCAGTTACCCACGACCCGTGCCTAGCGGGTCAACCACTCAAGAGACCCAGTTCTTC.